The 25 T cell receptor beta chains given below trace back to one sample, sequenced in a study of T cells in women clearing cervical HPV infection. Produced via immunoSEQ multiplex PCR; TCRdb's table is partial and in-frame only. The sample table sets out approximately 52,000 clones. Material: blood buffy coat. All receptors derive from a woman between 18 and 69 years old with a cervical HPV16 infection that either progressed to CIN3+ or cleared (not recorded which).

With respect to this clone: The CDR3 extends 3 residues past the end of the read, so its final part is completed from the germline J gene. The chain couples TRBV10-3 to TRBJ1-4; TRBD1 aligns across 7 bases. The length of the CDR3 is 13 residues. Germline V gene data show CDR1 as ENHRY and CDR2 as SYGVKD. Trimming cost V 7 bases and J 5 bases; bases outside gene matches: 4. The CDR3 reads CAIKGTENEKLFF. The DNA read from the CDR3 is TGTGCCATCAAAGGGACAGAGAATGAAAAA.

Notes on this clone: The sequence runs out 3 residues before the end of the CDR3; the remainder is reconstructed from the germline J gene. The J gene is TRBJ1-2, the V gene TRBV20-1, with a weak D call TRBD1 (6 bases). CDR1 DFQATT and CDR2 SNEGSKA come from the germline V gene (reference sequence). The CDR3 extends over 13 amino acids. The sequenced part of the CDR3 DNA is TGCAGTGCTAGAGGGACAGTTGCTAACGGC. This encodes CSARGTVANG. The complete CDR3 reads CSARGTVANGYTF.

Worth noting for this clone: Read sequence stops 3 residues before the CDR3 end, and the germline J gene provides the missing end. The chain couples TRBV20-1 to TRBJ2-1, with D perhaps TRBD2 (6 bases). This CDR3 has 15 amino acids. Deletions cut 1 base from V and 2 bases from J, with 12 bases between. The germline CDR1 and CDR2 sequences are DFQATT and SNEGSKA (reference sequence). CDR3 residues: CSARGGDSPYNEQFF. The CDR3 DNA, read in part, is TGCAGTGCTAGAGGGGGGGACTCCCCCTACAATGAG.

Notes on this clone: The read finishes 3 residues shy of the CDR3 end, and the germline J gene is used to complete it. The J gene is TRBJ2-3, the V gene TRBV7-2; 7 bases line up with TRBD2. From germline, CDR1 is SGHTA and CDR2 FQGNSA. The trim removed 5 bases at V and 4 bases at J, leaving 6 bases unmatched. The CDR3 covers 14 residues. The CDR3 is CASSAGRAADTQYF. The CDR3 bases that were read are TGTGCCAGCAGCGCGGGGAGGGCGGCAGATACG.

Comments on this clone: The read comes to an end 3 residues before the CDR3 does, leaving the germline J gene to fill in the end. The chain links TRBV2 to TRBJ1-5; TRBD1 matches 10 bases. In germline, CDR1 is SNHLY, CDR2 FYNNEI. Trimming removed 6 bases from V and 7 bases from J; junction bases left unmatched: 9. CDR3 length: 15 amino acids. This CDR3 is CASRGDRGIRQPQHF. Incomplete CDR3 DNA: TGTGCCAGCAGGGGGGACAGGGGTATTAGGCAGCCC.

CDR3 DNA (partial): TGTGCCAGCAGCTTTCGAGGGGAAGAGACC. It translates to CASSFRGEET. From start to end, the CDR3 is CASSFRGEETQYF. V gene TRBV5-6 combines with J gene TRBJ2-5; D possibly uses TRBD1 or TRBD2 (5 bases each). Coverage ceases 3 residues before the CDR3 finishes, and the germline J gene fills in the end. CDR1 is SGHDT, CDR2 YYEEEE, per germline. CDR3 length: 13 residues. V was cut by 2 bases and J by 3 bases, with 8 bases left in between.

Remarks on this clone: The read gets to within 3 residues of the CDR3 end, and the germline J gene fills in the rest. The V call is TRBV30, the J call TRBJ1-1, with 8 bases fitting TRBD1. The germline gives CDR1 GTSNPN, CDR2 SVGIG (reference sequence). This CDR3 is built from 13 residues. V was clipped by 0 bases and J by 5 bases; unmatched bases: 2. The CDR3 loop is CAWSVTGGTEAFF. CDR3 DNA (partial): TGTGCCTGGAGTGTAACAGGGGGAACTGAA.

As regards this clone: With the read ending 3 residues before the CDR3 end, the germline J gene is used to fill in that end. The chain employs TRBV7-2 and TRBJ2-7, with D uncertain. V was pared by 1 base and J by 2 bases, with 6 bases between. CDR1 SGHTA and CDR2 FQGNSA come from the germline V gene. CDR3 length: 13 residues. The CDR3 DNA, read in part, is TGTGCCAGCAGCTTAGAGCCTACCTACGAG. Its translation is CASSLEPTYE. The full CDR3 protein reads CASSLEPTYEQYF.

With regard to this clone: The read gets to within 3 residues of the CDR3 end, and the germline J gene fills in the rest. The genes are TRBV2 and TRBJ2-7, with D maybe TRBD1 (6 bases). V lost 2 bases and J 3 bases, leaving 11 bases between the germline ends. The length of the CDR3 is 14 residues. In germline, CDR1 is SNHLY, CDR2 FYNNEI. CDR3 amino acids: CASSEPTGFYEQYF. The sequenced part of the CDR3 DNA is TGTGCCAGCAGTGAACCCACAGGGTTCTACGAG.

Details on this clone: The read ends 3 residues before the CDR3 terminus; that terminus is restored from the germline J gene. This sequence joins TRBV20-1 and TRBJ1-3; D remains unclear. Germline CDR1 DFQATT, CDR2 SNEGSKA (reference sequence). The CDR3 is made up of 13 amino acids. Trimming left V 0 bases short and J 4 bases short, with 7 bases between. The CDR3 protein is CSAREGTGNTIYF. Partial CDR3 DNA: TGCAGTGCTAGAGAAGGCACCGGAAACACC.

On this clone: The read terminates 3 residues ahead of where the CDR3 ends, so the germline J gene completes it. The chain joins TRBV14 to TRBJ2-1; D might be TRBD2 (5 bases). CDR1 and CDR2 from the germline V gene are SGHDN and FVKESK. Between the trimmed V and J ends, which lost 0 bases and 0 bases, there was a span of 9 bases. This CDR3 contains 16 residues. The CDR3 reads CASSQDRLPSYNEQFF. CDR3 DNA (partial): TGTGCCAGCAGCCAAGATAGACTACCCTCCTACAATGAG.

Turning to this clone: The read ends 3 residues before the CDR3 terminus; that terminus is restored from the germline J gene. The J gene is TRBJ2-5, the V gene TRBV6-1; D may be TRBD2 (5 bases). The CDR3 has 15 residues. The V gene lost 3 bases and the J gene lost 1 base, with 12 bases spanning the gap. Germline values: CDR1 MNHNS, CDR2 SASEGT. CDR3 bases read: TGTGCCAGCAGTGATCCCCTAGCTTCCCAAGAGACC. It translates to CASSDPLASQET. The whole CDR3 region reads CASSDPLASQETQYF.

With regard to this clone: The read stops 3 residues short of the end of the CDR3; the missing end is completed from the germline J gene. The genes are TRBV5-6 and TRBJ1-2; no definite D call. CDR1 SGHDT and CDR2 YYEEEE come from the germline V gene. The ends were cut back, 0 bases at V and 6 bases at J, with 9 bases in the middle. This CDR3 has 13 residues. The part of the CDR3 DNA that was read is TGTGCCAGCAGCTTGGAACTACTGAATGGC. This encodes CASSLELLNG. The entire CDR3 protein reads CASSLELLNGYTF.

Comment on this clone: The sequence runs out 3 residues before the end of the CDR3; the remainder is reconstructed from the germline J gene. The chain has TRBV18 and TRBJ1-3; D may be TRBD1 (6 bases). The CDR3 length is 16 residues. Germline CDR1 KGHSH, CDR2 LQKENI. The germline V and J ends were trimmed by 3 bases and 1 base, with 13 bases remaining between them. The CDR3 loop is CASSPLGRGSGNTIYF. The sequenced part of the CDR3 DNA is TGTGCCAGCTCACCCCTCGGCAGGGGATCTGGAAACACC.

On this clone: Read data end 3 residues before the CDR3 end; the end is taken from the germline J gene. This chain joins TRBV19 and TRBJ1-4; D gene ambiguous. The germline V gene encodes CDR1 LNHDA and CDR2 SQIVND (reference sequence). The V gene lost 2 bases and the J gene lost 8 bases, with 9 bases spanning the gap. The CDR3 consists of 13 residues. The sequenced part of the CDR3 DNA is TGTGCCAGTAGTATATTAAGGGCGGAAAAA. This codes for CASSILRAEK. The full CDR3 reads CASSILRAEKLFF.

About this clone: The CDR3 end falls 3 residues outside the read, so it is completed with the germline J gene. This sequence joins TRBV18 and TRBJ1-6, with TRBD1 identical over 7 bases. CDR1 is KGHSH and CDR2 is LQKENI in the germline V gene. The CDR3 covers 15 residues. Trimming at V came to 3 bases and at J to 9 bases, leaving 8 bases not matched to a gene. The sequenced part of the CDR3 DNA is TGTGCCAGCTCACCTGACCAGGGGGAATTTTCACCC. It specifies CASSPDQGEFSP. The whole CDR3 sequence reads CASSPDQGEFSPLHF. The full variable domain, its missing parts supplied by reference TRBV18 and TRBJ1-6, is NAGVMQNPRHLVRRRGQEARLRCSPMKGHSHVYWYRQLPEEGLKFMVYLQKENIIDESGMPKERFSAEFPKEGPSILRIQQVVRGDSAAYFCASSPDQGEFSPLHFGNGTRLTVT.

About this clone: The read terminates 3 residues before the CDR3 end, so the remaining end is supplied by the germline J gene. The chain links TRBV28 to TRBJ2-5, with TRBD1 as a possible D gene (5 bases). CDR3 length: 15 residues. V lost 3 bases to trimming and J lost 3 bases, with 14 bases between them. Germline V gives CDR1 MDHEN, CDR2 SYDVKM. The covered CDR3 bases are TGTGCCAGCAGTTTTTTCGGGCAGGGAAAAGAGACC. As protein: CASSFFGQGKET. The full CDR3 protein reads CASSFFGQGKETQYF.

Concerning this clone itself: The read halts 3 residues ahead of the CDR3 end, with the missing end drawn from the germline J gene. This rearrangement joins TRBV30 to TRBJ2-5; a possible D gene is TRBD2 (6 bases). The CDR3 runs 15 residues. Germline-derived CDR1 and CDR2 are GTSNPN and SVGIG (reference sequence). Trimming shortened V by 0 bases and J by 1 base, and 12 bases separated the two germline ends. CDR3 region: CAWSVWGGAQETQYF. The sequenced part of the CDR3 DNA is TGTGCCTGGAGTGTATGGGGCGGGGCCCAAGAGACC.

In the case of this clone: The read gets to within 3 residues of the CDR3 end, and the germline J gene fills in the rest. J is TRBJ1-6 and V is TRBV5-4; D is possibly TRBD1 (5 bases). The CDR3 has 15 amino acids. Trimming left V 0 bases short and J 9 bases short, with 13 bases between. Germline loops: CDR1 SGHNT, CDR2 YYREEE (reference sequence). The CDR3 reads CASSLGQSGGSPLHF. CDR3 DNA, as far as it was read: TGTGCCAGCAGCTTGGGGCAGTCGGGGGGTTCACCC. Using reference TRBV5-4 and TRBJ1-6 for the parts outside the CDR3, the full variable domain is ETGVTQSPTHLIKTRGQQVTLRCSSQSGHNTVSWYQQALGQGPQFIFQYYREEENGRGNFPPRFSGLQFPNYSSELNVNALELDDSALYLCASSLGQSGGSPLHFGNGTRLTVT.

Concerning this clone itself: The CDR3 extends 3 residues past the end of the read, so its final part is completed from the germline J gene. This chain links TRBV7-9 with TRBJ1-2, with D unresolved. The CDR3 has 13 residues. CDR1 SEHNR and CDR2 FQNEAQ come from the germline V gene (reference sequence). V dropped 5 bases and J dropped 5 bases, with 12 bases sitting between them. This CDR3 reads CASSPAGGYGYTF. The DNA read from the CDR3 is TGTGCCAGCAGCCCGGCCGGAGGGTATGGC.

On this clone: The read stops 3 residues short of the end of the CDR3; the missing end is completed from the germline J gene. The chain carries TRBV30 and TRBJ2-7, with D tentatively TRBD1 or TRBD2 (5 bases each). Trimming took 3 bases from V and 3 from J, leaving 9 bases between them. The CDR3 is 12 amino acids. Looked up from germline, CDR1 is GTSNPN and CDR2 is SVGIG (reference sequence). Partial CDR3 DNA: TGTGCCTGGAGGTCGAGGGGCTACGAG. This encodes CAWRSRGYE. The full CDR3 reads CAWRSRGYEQYF.

Concerning this clone: The read falls 3 residues short of the CDR3 end, and the missing part is taken from the germline J gene. This chain joins TRBV11-1 and TRBJ1-6; no definite D call. CDR3 length equals 14 residues. V was pared by 3 bases and J by 10 bases, with 13 bases between. Germline V gene sequence: CDR1 SGHAT, CDR2 FQDESV (reference sequence). The CDR3: CASSFSGITSPLHF. The CDR3 bases that were read are TGTGCCAGCAGCTTTAGCGGTATAACCTCACCC.

Remarks on this clone: The read halts 3 residues ahead of the CDR3 end, with the missing end drawn from the germline J gene. V gene TRBV10-1 combines with J gene TRBJ1-3, with 7 bases that match TRBD1. V was pared by 6 bases and J by 3 bases, with 8 bases of the junction left unmatched. The V gene's germline CDR1 is WNHNN and CDR2 SYGVQD (reference sequence). The CDR3 has 15 residues. This CDR3 reads CASSAWDSDGNTIYF. Incomplete CDR3 DNA: TGCGCCAGCAGCGCCTGGGACAGCGATGGAAACACC.

With respect to this clone: The read ends 3 residues before the CDR3 terminus; that terminus is restored from the germline J gene. The rearrangement joins TRBV5-1 to TRBJ2-5; a possible D gene is TRBD2 (6 bases). The ends were cut back, 10 bases at V and 5 bases at J, with 21 bases in the middle. The CDR3 has 14 residues. In germline, CDR1 is SGHRS, CDR2 YFSETQ. The CDR3 here is CAGRGGYVGETQYF. CDR3 DNA (partial): TGCGCCGGAAGAGGAGGGTACGTCGGTGAGACC.

Regarding this clone: Read sequence stops 3 residues before the CDR3 end, and the germline J gene provides the missing end. The chain has TRBV6-1 and TRBJ1-5; D ambiguous. Germline V CDR1 and CDR2: MNHNS, SASEGT. This CDR3 contains 12 residues. The CDR3 loop reads CASSATNRPQHF. The sequenced part of the CDR3 DNA is TGTGCCAGCAGTGCTACGAACCGACCC.